The entry below describes one T cell receptor beta chain. As yet, its antigen is unknown. The read halts 3 residues ahead of the CDR3 end, with the missing end drawn from the germline J gene. CDR1 MNHEY and CDR2 SVGEGT come from the germline V gene. There are 14 residues in the CDR3. V was clipped by 2 bases and J by 5 bases; unmatched bases: 4. The source of the sample is a study of T cells in women clearing cervical HPV infection. Average input was 1200 ng genomic DNA for immunoSEQ TCR beta CDR3 amplification. TCRdb keeps only in-frame clones here, not all; method: immunoSEQ multiplex PCR. With some 20,000 clones in the sample, the ten largest clones hold more than 4.5%. Regarding the study as a whole: Repertoire richness, not evenness, was significantly elevated in CIN3+ cases versus controls. TRBV6-7 relative abundance averaged roughly 0.099% in cases and under 0.2% in controls.

Material for sequencing was blood buffy coat. This receptor was identified in a woman between 18 and 70 years old with a cervical HPV16 infection that either progressed to CIN3+ or cleared (not recorded which). The chain recombines TRBV6-2 or TRBV6-3 with TRBJ2-5; 8 nucleotides align to TRBD1. The sequenced CDR3 bases are TGTGCCAGCAGTTACCGTAGACAGGGGGAGACC. Translated, it gives CASSYRRQGET. The full CDR3 is CASSYRRQGETQYF.